This TCR beta chain was retrieved from a study of stem cell transplantation in POMP-related autoinflammatory disease. Findings of the study overall: In PRAID patients, the number of distinct TRB V-J gene pairings was restricted.

The table came from immunoSEQ multiplex PCR; TCRdb's copy has only in-frame clones and leaves some out. The top ten clones hold about 0.66% of a sample with roughly 68,000 clones, roughly 88% of them seen once. On this clone itself: Its antigen is currently unknown.

The sequence was obtained from a human patient with POMP-related autoinflammation and immune dysregulation (PRAID). The graft donor may have contributed some T cells. The specimen comprised CD4+ T cells from PBMCs, sampled after stem cell transplantation.

DNA of the CDR3: TGTGCCAGCAGCCCCCTGGCGGGAGGGTACAATGAGCAGTTCTTC. It encodes CASSPLAGGYNEQFF. The chain uses TRBV6-5 and TRBJ2-1, with 9 bases lining up with TRBD2. The CDR3 totals 15 residues. V was pared by 6 bases and J by 4 bases, with 7 bases of the junction left unmatched. Germline CDR1 MNHEY, CDR2 SVGAGI.